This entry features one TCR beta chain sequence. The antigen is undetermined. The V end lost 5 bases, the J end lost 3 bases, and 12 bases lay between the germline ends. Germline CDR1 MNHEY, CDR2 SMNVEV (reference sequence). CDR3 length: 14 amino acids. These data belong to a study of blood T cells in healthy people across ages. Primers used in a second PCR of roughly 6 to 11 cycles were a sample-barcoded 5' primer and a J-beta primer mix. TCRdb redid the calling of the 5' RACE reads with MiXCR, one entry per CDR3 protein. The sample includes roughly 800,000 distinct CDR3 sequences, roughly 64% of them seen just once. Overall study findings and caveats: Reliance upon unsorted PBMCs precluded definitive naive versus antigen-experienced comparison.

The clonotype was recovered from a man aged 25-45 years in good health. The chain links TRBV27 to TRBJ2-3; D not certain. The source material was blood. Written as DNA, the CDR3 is TGTGCCAGCAGTAACTCCGGGCAGACAGATACGCAGTATTTT. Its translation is CASSNSGQTDTQYF.